The following is a TCR beta chain sequence with its context. CDR1 and CDR2 from the germline V gene are SGHNT and YENEEA. The length of the CDR3 is 16 residues. The J segment lost 2 bases and the V segment lost 1 base, leaving 4 bases of the junction unmatched. Here immunoSEQ multiplex PCR was the method, and the copy in TCRdb shows in-frame clones only, minus some. The data show roughly 100,000 clones, roughly nine tenths seen once. The source of the sample is a study of control samples from healthy donors and cancer patients. Material: blood. This TCR was sampled from a woman aged 25 to 45 in good health. The rearrangement uses TRBV11-3 and TRBJ2-3; 9 bases map to TRBD2. DNA for the CDR3: TGTGCCAGCAGCTTAGGGCGGGGGGGCCCCACAGATACGCAGTATTTT. It yields the protein CASSLGRGGPTDTQYF.